A single sample is the source of the 17 T cell receptor beta chains below, sequenced in a study of patients and donors after allogeneic stem cell transplantation. TCRdb redid the calling of the RT-PCR reads with MiXCR, one entry per CDR3 protein. This sample has some 200,000 distinct CDR3 sequences, with more than 35% found just once. Sequencing was carried out using blood, either unsorted or a sorted T cell fraction (not recorded which). The source is a human donor who was either an allogeneic HSCT recipient or a stem cell or donor lymphocyte infusion donor (not recorded which). It is not recorded whose cells these are; they may come from a transplant donor.

CDR3 bases: TGTGCCAGCAGTTTCTCCAATCGACGCCAGACCCTCTATGGCTACACCTTC. Protein sequence: CASSFSNRRQTLYGYTF. The chain joins TRBV27 to TRBJ1-2; D is ambiguous. Germline V gene data show CDR1 as MNHEY and CDR2 as SMNVEV (reference sequence). The ends were cut back, 3 bases at V and 4 bases at J, with 21 bases in the middle. This CDR3 spans 17 amino acids.

The chain uses TRBV5-5 and TRBJ2-1; D not resolved. The CDR3 is 19 residues long. Germline-derived CDR1 and CDR2 are SGHKS and YYEKEE (reference sequence). V lost 3 bases and J 5 bases, leaving 27 bases between the germline ends. CDR3 DNA: TGTGCCAGCAGCTCCTACCCCACTTTGGCGGCCCTGGGGAACAATGAGCAGTTCTTC. Protein sequence: CASSSYPTLAALGNNEQFF.

This clonotype was seen more than once but under ten times. The rearrangement joins TRBV6-6 to TRBJ1-6, with D unclear. CDR3 length equals 15 residues. From germline, CDR1 is MNHNY and CDR2 SVGAGI (reference sequence). Trimming cost V 4 bases and J 5 bases, with 12 bases left between them. The CDR3 nucleotides read TGTGCCAGCAGTTCGCGGGCGTTAAATAATTCACCCCTCCACTTT. Its translation is CASSSRALNNSPLHF.

The rearrangement links TRBV12-3 or TRBV12-4 to TRBJ1-5; a weak D match, TRBD1 (5 bases). The CDR3 has 16 residues. V was trimmed by 2 bases and J by 6 bases, leaving 17 bases between them. CDR3 region: CASSLFGGAGGQPQHF. The CDR3 coding sequence is TGTGCCAGCAGTTTATTTGGTGGGGCGGGAGGTCAGCCCCAGCATTTT.

This clonotype occurred a few times. The V and J genes are TRBV7-9 and TRBJ1-1, with 8 bases aligning to TRBD1. CDR1 and CDR2 (germline): SEHNR, FQNEAQ (reference sequence). The CDR3 loop spans 14 amino acids. V dropped 2 bases and J dropped 4; count of bases not matched to a gene: 3. The CDR3 reads CASSLLQGVTEAFF. The DNA of the CDR3 is TGTGCCAGCAGCTTATTACAGGGGGTCACTGAAGCTTTCTTT.

The chain combines TRBV24-1 with TRBJ2-7, with 8 positions matching TRBD2. Germline assignment: CDR1 KGHDR and CDR2 SFDVKD. The trim removed 5 bases at V and 5 bases at J, leaving 10 bases unmatched. The CDR3 spans 15 residues. The CDR3 here is CATSARGESLNEQYF. The CDR3 nucleotides are TGTGCCACCAGTGCGCGGGGGGAGTCCCTTAACGAGCAGTACTTC.

The chain carries TRBV7-2 and TRBJ2-1, with a possible D match to TRBD2 (5 bases). Trimming left V 2 bases short and J 0 bases short, with 11 bases between. The CDR3 covers 16 residues. CDR1 and CDR2 from the germline V gene are SGHTA and FQGNSA. The CDR3 region is CASSLSGPSSYNEQFF. The CDR3 DNA reads as TGTGCCAGCAGCTTAAGCGGACCGAGCTCCTACAATGAGCAGTTCTTC.

V and J are TRBV6-6 and TRBJ2-7; TRBD2 is a possible D gene (6 bases). Germline-derived CDR1 and CDR2 are MNHNY and SVGAGI (reference sequence). The CDR3 has 14 amino acids. The germline V and J ends were trimmed by 5 bases and 3 bases, with 14 bases remaining between them. CDR3 nucleotide sequence: TGTGCCAGCAGTCGAGATGCCGGGAGCTACGAGCAGTACTTC. This encodes CASSRDAGSYEQYF.

The chain combines TRBV5-1 with TRBJ2-1; 7 bases align to TRBD1. Germline CDR1 reads SGHRS; CDR2 reads YFSETQ. The CDR3 spans 17 residues. The J segment lost 3 bases and the V segment lost 5 bases, leaving 14 bases of the junction unmatched. The CDR3 sequence: CASRDLRTGAVYNEQFF. The CDR3, as DNA: TGCGCCAGCAGGGATCTACGTACAGGGGCGGTCTACAATGAGCAGTTCTTC.

The CDR3 DNA reads TGTGCCAGCAGTTTATCGGCGGCCGACTATGGCTACACCTTC. It encodes CASSLSAADYGYTF. The rearrangement uses TRBV12-3 or TRBV12-4 and TRBJ1-2; D gene ambiguous. The CDR3 consists of 14 residues. V lost 2 bases, J lost 3 bases, and 10 bases lay in between.

A few counts support this clonotype. The gene calls are TRBV4-1 and TRBJ1-2; 8 bases map to TRBD1. Germline CDR1 is MGHRA and CDR2 is YSYEKL. V lost 4 bases and J lost 4; bases outside the gene matches: 5. The CDR3 contains 14 residues. DNA for the CDR3: TGCGCCAGCAGCCCACTTACAGGGGGCTATGGCTACACCTTC. It codes for CASSPLTGGYGYTF.

The V and J genes are TRBV7-9 and TRBJ2-1, with D uncertain. Germline V gene lookup returns CDR1 SEHNR and CDR2 FQNEAQ (reference sequence). V was clipped by 1 base and J by 5 bases, with 9 bases between them. This CDR3 region has 14 residues. CDR3 amino acids: CASSLVRQDNEQFF. The CDR3 DNA sequence: TGTGCCAGCAGCTTAGTAAGGCAGGACAATGAGCAGTTCTTC.

The CDR3 sequence is CASSVEASGYYEQYF. The CDR3 DNA reads TGTGCCAGCAGCGTAGAAGCTAGCGGGTACTACGAGCAGTACTTC. The chain has TRBV9 and TRBJ2-7, with 8 bases that match TRBD2. The J segment lost 3 bases and the V segment lost 0 bases, leaving 5 bases of the junction unmatched. The CDR3 has 15 residues. The germline gives CDR1 SGDLS, CDR2 YYNGEE.

The J gene is TRBJ1-3, the V gene TRBV28; the match to TRBD1 covers 8 bases. V was pared by 6 bases and J by 8 bases, with 9 bases of the junction left unmatched. Germline CDR1 is MDHEN and CDR2 is SYDVKM. The CDR3 is 14 amino acids. The CDR3 coding sequence is TGTGCCAGCAGCAACCCAGGACAGGGACACACCATATATTTT. It encodes CASSNPGQGHTIYF.

The rearrangement links TRBV3-1 to TRBJ1-1; a possible D gene is TRBD1 (5 bases). Germline V lookup: CDR1 LGHDT, CDR2 YNNKEL (reference sequence). The CDR3 extends over 12 amino acids. V dropped 6 bases and J dropped 3 bases, with 8 bases sitting between them. The chain's CDR3 is CASRWGDTEAFF. The CDR3 DNA reads as TGTGCCAGCAGGTGGGGGGACACTGAAGCTTTCTTT.

This clonotype was seen only a few times. This chain joins TRBV7-2 and TRBJ1-2; D ambiguous. This CDR3 is 15 amino acids long. Germline V gene sequence: CDR1 SGHTA, CDR2 FQGNSA. The V and J ends lost 1 base and 0 bases respectively, with 9 bases between them. Here the CDR3 reads CASSLVIASNYGYTF. The CDR3 region has the DNA TGTGCCAGCAGCTTAGTGATAGCGTCTAACTATGGCTACACCTTC.

This clonotype was observed at least ten times. This chain uses TRBV29-1 with TRBJ1-4, with no clear D. The germline V gene encodes CDR1 SQVTM and CDR2 ANQGSEA. Between the trimmed V and J ends, which lost 4 bases and 8 bases, there was a span of 5 bases. The CDR3 consists of 10 residues. The CDR3: CSVVGEKLFF. The DNA of the CDR3 is TGCAGCGTTGTGGGCGAAAAACTGTTTTTT.